Only a few counts were recorded for the clone carrying this T cell receptor (beta chain). The record originates from a study of cytomegalovirus exposure and HLA in healthy donors. 13 Jbeta primers and 60 Vbeta primers were used for the PCR. TCRdb's table, derived via immunoSEQ multiplex PCR, lists solely in-frame clones and lacks some. The data show 200,000 to 250,000 clones, about 75% seen once. This receptor was taken from a woman in her twenties or thirties in good health and CMV-seronegative. Material for sequencing was PBMCs.

CDR3 DNA sequence: TGTGCCAGCAGGGATGACGACAGACTTACCTACGAGCAGTACTTC. Amino acids: CASRDDDRLTYEQYF. The gene calls are TRBV2 and TRBJ2-7, with D maybe TRBD1 (5 bases). V was shortened by 6 bases and J by 2 bases, with 17 bases between the two germline ends. Looked up from germline, CDR1 is SNHLY and CDR2 is FYNNEI. The CDR3 is 15 amino acids.